The source of this TCR beta chain is a study of blood T cell repertoires in COVID-19. Produced via immunoSEQ multiplex PCR; TCRdb's table is partial and in-frame only. Altogether approximately 300,000 clones are present, 88% being singletons, with the ten largest covering roughly 4%. The CDR3 is 13 residues long. V lost 5 bases and J 5 bases, leaving 12 bases between the germline ends. From germline, CDR1 is SEHNR and CDR2 FQNEAQ (reference sequence). The receptor's source is a woman aged 45 to 65 with active or convalescent COVID-19. Specimen: peripheral blood. The genes are TRBV7-9 and TRBJ1-2; D is unresolved. CDR3 sequence: CASSREGVYGYTF. The CDR3 DNA is TGTGCCAGCAGCCGCGAAGGAGTTTATGGCTACACCTTC.